The sequence of this TCR beta chain was determined in a study of T cells in Graves' hyperthyroidism and ophthalmopathy. RNA transcripts served as the template for amplifying TCR beta CDR3 regions. The HTBI primer set served for first-round RT-PCR of the TCR CDR3. A single record per CDR3 protein comes from TCRdb applying MiXCR to the multiplex PCR reads. Here the sample spans about 350,000 distinct CDR3 sequences, about 18% being singletons. This clonotype was seen at least ten times. Germline CDR1 reads SEHNR; CDR2 reads FQNEAQ (reference sequence). V was clipped by 4 bases and J by 7 bases; unmatched bases: 8. The CDR3 sequence is 15 residues long.

Material: blood. The sequence was collected from a woman in her twenties or thirties with Graves' hyperthyroidism that later progressed to Graves' ophthalmopathy. The chain employs TRBV7-9 and TRBJ1-2; 11 nucleotides agree with TRBD1. The DNA of the CDR3 is TGTGCCAGCAGCTCAGGACAGGGGGCTATCGGTGGCTACACCTTC. Its protein product is CASSSGQGAIGGYTF.